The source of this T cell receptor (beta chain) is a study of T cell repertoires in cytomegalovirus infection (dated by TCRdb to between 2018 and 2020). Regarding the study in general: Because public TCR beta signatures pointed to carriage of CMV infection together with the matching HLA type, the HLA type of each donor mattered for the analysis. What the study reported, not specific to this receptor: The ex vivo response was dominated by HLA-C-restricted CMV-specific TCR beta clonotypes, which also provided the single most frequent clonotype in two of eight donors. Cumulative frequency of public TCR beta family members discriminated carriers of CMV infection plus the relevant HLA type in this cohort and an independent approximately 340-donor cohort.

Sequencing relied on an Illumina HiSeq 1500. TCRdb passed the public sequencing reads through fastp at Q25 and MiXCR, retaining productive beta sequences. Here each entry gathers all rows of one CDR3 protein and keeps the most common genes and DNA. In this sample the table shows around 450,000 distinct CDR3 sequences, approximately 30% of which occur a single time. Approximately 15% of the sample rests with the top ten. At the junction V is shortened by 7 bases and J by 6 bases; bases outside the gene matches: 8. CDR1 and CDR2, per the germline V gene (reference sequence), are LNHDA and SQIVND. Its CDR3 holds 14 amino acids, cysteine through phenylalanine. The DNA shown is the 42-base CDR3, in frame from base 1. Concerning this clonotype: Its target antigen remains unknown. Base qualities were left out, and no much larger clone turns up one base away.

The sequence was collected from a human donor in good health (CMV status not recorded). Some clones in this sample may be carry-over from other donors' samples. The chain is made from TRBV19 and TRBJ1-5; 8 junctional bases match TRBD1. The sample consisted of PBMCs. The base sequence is TGTGCCAGTAACCAACAGGGGGTTAGTCAGCCCCAGCATTTT. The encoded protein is CASNQQGVSQPQHF.